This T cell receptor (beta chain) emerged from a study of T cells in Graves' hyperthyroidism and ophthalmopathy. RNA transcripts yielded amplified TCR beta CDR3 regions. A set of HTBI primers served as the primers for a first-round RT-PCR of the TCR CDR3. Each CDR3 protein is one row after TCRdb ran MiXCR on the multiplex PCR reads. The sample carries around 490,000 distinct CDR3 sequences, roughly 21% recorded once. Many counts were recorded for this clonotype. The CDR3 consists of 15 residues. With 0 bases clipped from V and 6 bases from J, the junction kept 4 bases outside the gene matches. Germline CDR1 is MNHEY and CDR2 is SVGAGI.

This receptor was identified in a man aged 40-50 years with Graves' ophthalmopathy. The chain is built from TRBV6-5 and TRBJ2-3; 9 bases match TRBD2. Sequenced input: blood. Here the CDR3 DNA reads TGTGCCAGCAGTTACTCGACCAGCGGGGGGGATACGCAGTATTTT. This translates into CASSYSTSGGDTQYF.